This TCR beta chain was identified in a study of CD8 T cells in ankylosing spondylitis. This clonotype was seen at least ten times. Its antigen is still unknown. TCRdb independently ran MiXCR on the 5' RACE reads; one entry per CDR3 protein. The sample has roughly 180,000 distinct CDR3 sequences, around a tenth seen once; the top ten hold over 13%. Study-wide results and caveats: Ankylosing spondylitis blood seemed to carry a telltale TCR beta motif made of fewer than ten highly homologous variants. Matched ankylosing spondylitis synovial fluid reportedly contained a significantly enriched population of disease-linked clones.

Germline V gene sequence: CDR1 WSHSY, CDR2 SAAADI. This CDR3 region has 12 residues. Trimming left V 4 bases short and J 3 bases short, with 5 bases between. What was sequenced was blood, either unsorted or a sorted T cell fraction (not recorded which). This sequence joins TRBV10-2 and TRBJ2-3; no reliable D call. The TCR was taken from a female donor with ankylosing spondylitis or in good health (not recorded which). CDR3 region: CASSVRTDTQYF. The CDR3 DNA is TGCGCCAGCAGTGTGCGGACAGATACGCAGTATTTT.